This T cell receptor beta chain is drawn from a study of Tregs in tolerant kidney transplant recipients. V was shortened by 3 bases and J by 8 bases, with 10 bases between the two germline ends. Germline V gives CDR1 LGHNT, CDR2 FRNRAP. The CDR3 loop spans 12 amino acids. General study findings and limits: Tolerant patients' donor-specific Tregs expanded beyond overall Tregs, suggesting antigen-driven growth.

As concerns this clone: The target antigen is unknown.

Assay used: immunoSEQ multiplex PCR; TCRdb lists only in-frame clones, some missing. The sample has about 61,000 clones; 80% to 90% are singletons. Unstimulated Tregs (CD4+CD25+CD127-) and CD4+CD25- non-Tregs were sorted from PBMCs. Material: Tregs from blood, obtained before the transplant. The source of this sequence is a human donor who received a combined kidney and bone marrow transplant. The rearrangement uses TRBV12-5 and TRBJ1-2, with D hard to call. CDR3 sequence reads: CASGFVKRGYTF. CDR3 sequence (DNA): TGTGCTAGTGGTTTTGTAAAGAGGGGCTACACCTTC.